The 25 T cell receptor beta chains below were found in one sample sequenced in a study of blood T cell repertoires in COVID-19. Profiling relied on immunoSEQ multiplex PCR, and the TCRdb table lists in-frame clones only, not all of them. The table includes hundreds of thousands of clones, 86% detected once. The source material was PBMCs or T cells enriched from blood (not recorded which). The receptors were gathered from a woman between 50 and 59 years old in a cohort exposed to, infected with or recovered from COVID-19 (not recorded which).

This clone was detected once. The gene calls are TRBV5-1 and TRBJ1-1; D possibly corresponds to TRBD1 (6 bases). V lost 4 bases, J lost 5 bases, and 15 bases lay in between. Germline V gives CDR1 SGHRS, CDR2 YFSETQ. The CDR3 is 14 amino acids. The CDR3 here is CASSGNSQGTEAFF. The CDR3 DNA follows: TGCGCCAGCAGCGGGAACAGCCAGGGGACTGAAGCTTTCTTT.

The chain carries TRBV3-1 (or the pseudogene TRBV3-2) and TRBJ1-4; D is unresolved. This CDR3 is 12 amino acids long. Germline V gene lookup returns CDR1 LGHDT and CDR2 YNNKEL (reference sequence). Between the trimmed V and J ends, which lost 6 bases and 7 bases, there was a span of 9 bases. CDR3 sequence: CASSGEVEKLFF. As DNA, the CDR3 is TGTGCCAGCAGTGGGGAGGTTGAAAAACTGTTTTTT.

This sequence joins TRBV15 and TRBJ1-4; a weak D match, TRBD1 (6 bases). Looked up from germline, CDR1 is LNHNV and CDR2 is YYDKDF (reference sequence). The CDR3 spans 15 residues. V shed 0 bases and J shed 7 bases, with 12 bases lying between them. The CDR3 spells CATSRELGATEKLFF. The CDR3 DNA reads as TGTGCCACCAGCAGAGAGCTGGGGGCGACTGAAAAACTGTTTTTT.

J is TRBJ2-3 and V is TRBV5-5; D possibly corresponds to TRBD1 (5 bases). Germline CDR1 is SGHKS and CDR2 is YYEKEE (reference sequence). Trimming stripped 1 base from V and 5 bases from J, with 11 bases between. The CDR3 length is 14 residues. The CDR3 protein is CASSLLGDQDTQYF. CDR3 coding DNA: TGTGCCAGCAGCTTGTTAGGGGATCAAGATACGCAGTATTTT.

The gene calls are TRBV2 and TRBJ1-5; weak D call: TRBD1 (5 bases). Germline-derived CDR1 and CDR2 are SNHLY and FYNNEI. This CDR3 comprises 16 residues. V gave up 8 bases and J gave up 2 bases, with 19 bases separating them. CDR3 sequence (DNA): TGTGCCAGCGGCGGGAAGAGGTCGGGGGGCAATCAGCCCCAGCATTTT. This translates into CASGGKRSGGNQPQHF.

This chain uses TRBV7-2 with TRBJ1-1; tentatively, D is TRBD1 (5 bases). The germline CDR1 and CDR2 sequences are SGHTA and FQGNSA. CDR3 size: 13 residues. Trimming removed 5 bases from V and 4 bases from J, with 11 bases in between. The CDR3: CASSRQRTTEAFF. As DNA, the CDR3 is TGTGCCAGCAGCAGACAGCGAACCACTGAAGCTTTCTTT.

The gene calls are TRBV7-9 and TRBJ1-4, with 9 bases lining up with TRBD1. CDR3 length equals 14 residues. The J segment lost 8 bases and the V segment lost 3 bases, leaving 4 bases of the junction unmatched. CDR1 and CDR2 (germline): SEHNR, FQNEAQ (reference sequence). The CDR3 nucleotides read TGTGCCAGCAGCTTGGACAGGGGTGGAGAAAAACTGTTTTTT. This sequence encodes CASSLDRGGEKLFF.

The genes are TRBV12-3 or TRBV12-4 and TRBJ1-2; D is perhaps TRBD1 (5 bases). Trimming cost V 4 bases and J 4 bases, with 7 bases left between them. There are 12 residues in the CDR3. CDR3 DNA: TGTGCCAGCAGTTACAGGTTCTATGGCTACACCTTC. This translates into CASSYRFYGYTF.

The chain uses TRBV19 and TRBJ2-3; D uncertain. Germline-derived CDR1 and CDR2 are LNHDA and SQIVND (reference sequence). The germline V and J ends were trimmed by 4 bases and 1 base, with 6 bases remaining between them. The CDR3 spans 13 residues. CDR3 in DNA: TGTGCCAGTAGTAACAGTCGCACAGATACGCAGTATTTT. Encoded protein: CASSNSRTDTQYF. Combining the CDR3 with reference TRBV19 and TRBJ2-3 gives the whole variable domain DGGITQSPKYLFRKEGQNVTLSCEQNLNHDAMYWYRQDPGQGLRLIYYSQIVNDFQKGDIAEGYSVSREKKESFPLTVTSAQKNPTAFYLCASSNSRTDTQYFGPGTRLTVL.

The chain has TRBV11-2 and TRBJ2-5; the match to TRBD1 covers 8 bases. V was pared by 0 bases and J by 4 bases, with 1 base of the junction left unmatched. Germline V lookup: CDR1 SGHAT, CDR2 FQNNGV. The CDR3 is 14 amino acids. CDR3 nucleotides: TGTGCCAGCAGCTTAGACAGGGGGCCAGAGACCCAGTACTTC. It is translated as CASSLDRGPETQYF.

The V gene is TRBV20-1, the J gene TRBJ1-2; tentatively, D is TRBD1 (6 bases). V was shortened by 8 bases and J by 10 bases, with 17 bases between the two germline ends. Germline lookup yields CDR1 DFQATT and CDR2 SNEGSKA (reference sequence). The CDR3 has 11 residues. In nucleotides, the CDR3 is TGCAGTCCACTAAAGGGGGGGCACTACACCTTC. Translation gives CSPLKGGHYTF.

The CDR3 bases are TGTGCCAGCAGGCCCGGGGGTGGCACTGAAGCTTTCTTT. Its protein is CASRPGGGTEAFF. The chain joins TRBV7-3 to TRBJ1-1; TRBD1 is a possible D gene (5 bases). The length of the CDR3 is 13 residues. In germline, CDR1 is SGHTA, CDR2 FQGTGA. V was shortened by 6 bases and J by 4 bases, with 12 bases between the two germline ends.

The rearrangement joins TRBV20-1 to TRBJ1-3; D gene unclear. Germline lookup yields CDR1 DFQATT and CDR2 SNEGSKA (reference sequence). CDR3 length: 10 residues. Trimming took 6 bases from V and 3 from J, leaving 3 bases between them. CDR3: CSALGNTIYF. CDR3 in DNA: TGCAGTGCCCTTGGAAACACCATATATTTT.

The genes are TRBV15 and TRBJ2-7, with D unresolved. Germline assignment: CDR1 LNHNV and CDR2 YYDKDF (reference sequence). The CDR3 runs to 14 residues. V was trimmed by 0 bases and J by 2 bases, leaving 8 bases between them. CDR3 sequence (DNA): TGTGCCACCAGCAGAGAGGGCCTTACCTACGAGCAGTACTTC. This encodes CATSREGLTYEQYF.

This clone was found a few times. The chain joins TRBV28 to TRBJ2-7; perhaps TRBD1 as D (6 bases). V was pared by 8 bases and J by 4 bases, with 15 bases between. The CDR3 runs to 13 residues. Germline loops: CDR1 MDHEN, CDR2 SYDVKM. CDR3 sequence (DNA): TGTGCCAGCGGGAACAGGGCTCCTTACGAGCAGTACTTC. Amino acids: CASGNRAPYEQYF.

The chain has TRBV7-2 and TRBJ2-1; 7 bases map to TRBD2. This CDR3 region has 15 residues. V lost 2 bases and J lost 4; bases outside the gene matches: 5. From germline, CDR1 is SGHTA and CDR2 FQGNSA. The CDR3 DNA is TGTGCCAGCAGCTTATGGAGCGGGGTATACAATGAGCAGTTCTTC. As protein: CASSLWSGVYNEQFF. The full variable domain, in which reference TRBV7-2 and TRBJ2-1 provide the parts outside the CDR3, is GAGVSQSPSNKVTEKGKDVELRCDPISGHTALYWYRQSLGQGLEFLIYFQGNSAPDKSGLPSDRFSAERTGGSVSTLTIQRTQQEDSAVYLCASSLWSGVYNEQFFGPGTRLTVL.

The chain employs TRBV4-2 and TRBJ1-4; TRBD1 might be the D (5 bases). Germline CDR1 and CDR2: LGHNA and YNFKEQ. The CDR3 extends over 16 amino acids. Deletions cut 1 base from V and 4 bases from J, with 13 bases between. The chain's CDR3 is CASSQALSGINEKLFF. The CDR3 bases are TGTGCCAGCAGCCAAGCTTTATCAGGGATTAATGAAAAACTGTTTTTT.

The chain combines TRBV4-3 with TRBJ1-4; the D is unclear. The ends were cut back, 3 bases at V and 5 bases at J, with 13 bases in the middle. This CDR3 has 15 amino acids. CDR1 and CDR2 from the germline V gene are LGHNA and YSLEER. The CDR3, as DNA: TGCGCCAGCAGCCACCGACGAGGGAAGAATGAAAAACTGTTTTTT. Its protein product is CASSHRRGKNEKLFF.

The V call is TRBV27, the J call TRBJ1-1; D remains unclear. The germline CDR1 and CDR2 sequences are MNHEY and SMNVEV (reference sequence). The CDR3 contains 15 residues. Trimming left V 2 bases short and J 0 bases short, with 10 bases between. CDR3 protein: CASSLMFGLNTEAFF. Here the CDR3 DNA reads TGTGCCAGCAGTTTAATGTTCGGGTTGAACACTGAAGCTTTCTTT.

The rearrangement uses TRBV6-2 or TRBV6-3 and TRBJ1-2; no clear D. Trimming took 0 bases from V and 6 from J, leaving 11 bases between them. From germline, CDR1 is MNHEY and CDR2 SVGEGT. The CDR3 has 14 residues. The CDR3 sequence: CASSYSVSRDGYTF. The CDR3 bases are TGTGCCAGCAGTTACTCTGTCTCGAGGGATGGCTACACCTTC.

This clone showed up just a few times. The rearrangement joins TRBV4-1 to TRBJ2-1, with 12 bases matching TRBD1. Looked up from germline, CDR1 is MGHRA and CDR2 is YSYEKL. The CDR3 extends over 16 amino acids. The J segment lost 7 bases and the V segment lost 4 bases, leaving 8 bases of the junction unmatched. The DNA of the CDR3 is TGCGCCAGCAGCCCCGGGACAGGGGGCTTGGGGAATGAGCAGTTCTTC. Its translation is CASSPGTGGLGNEQFF.

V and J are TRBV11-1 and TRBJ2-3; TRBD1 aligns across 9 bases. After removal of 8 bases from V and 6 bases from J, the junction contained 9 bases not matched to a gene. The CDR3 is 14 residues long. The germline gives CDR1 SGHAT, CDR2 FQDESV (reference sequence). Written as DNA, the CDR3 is TGTGCCAGCGGGCGGGACAGGGAATCGGATACGCAGTATTTT. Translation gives CASGRDRESDTQYF.

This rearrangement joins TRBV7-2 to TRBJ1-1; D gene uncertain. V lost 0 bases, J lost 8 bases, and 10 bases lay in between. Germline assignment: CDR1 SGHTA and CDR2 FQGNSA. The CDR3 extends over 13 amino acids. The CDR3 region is CASSLALRAEAFF. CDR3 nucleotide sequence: TGTGCCAGCAGCTTAGCCCTGAGGGCGGAAGCTTTCTTT.

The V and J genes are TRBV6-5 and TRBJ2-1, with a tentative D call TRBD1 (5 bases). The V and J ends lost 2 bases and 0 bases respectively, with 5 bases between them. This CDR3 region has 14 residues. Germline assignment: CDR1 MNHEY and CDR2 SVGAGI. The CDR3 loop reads CASSYRGSYNEQFF. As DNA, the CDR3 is TGTGCCAGCAGTTACAGGGGCTCCTACAATGAGCAGTTCTTC.

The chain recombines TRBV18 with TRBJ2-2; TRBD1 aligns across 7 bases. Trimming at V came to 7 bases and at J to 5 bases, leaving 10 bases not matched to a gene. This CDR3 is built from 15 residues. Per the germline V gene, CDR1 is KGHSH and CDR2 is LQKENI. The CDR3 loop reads CASYTPVRGTGELFF. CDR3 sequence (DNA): TGTGCCAGCTACACACCGGTCAGGGGGACCGGGGAGCTGTTTTTT. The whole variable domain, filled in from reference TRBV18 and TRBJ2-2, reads NAGVMQNPRHLVRRRGQEARLRCSPMKGHSHVYWYRQLPEEGLKFMVYLQKENIIDESGMPKERFSAEFPKEGPSILRIQQVVRGDSAAYFCASYTPVRGTGELFFGEGSRLTVL.